The subject of this entry is one TCR beta chain. It has no known antigen specificity. No base quality values were provided; no much bigger clone lies one nucleotide off. This sample was taken from a study of T cell responses to AZD1222 COVID-19 vaccine (dated by TCRdb to the early 2020s). Context from the whole study: Because spike-specific TCR depth and breadth did not differ between the two schedules, AZD1222 recipients who got a second dose at roughly 4 weeks were pooled with those who got a second dose at roughly 12 weeks. Trial participants were enrolled by age into subgroups of 18-55, 56-69 and 70-plus years, and around 150, 29 and 61 TCR-sequenced participants, respectively, were included in these subgroups. TCR sequencing covered 233 trial participants: approximately 200 given two doses of AZD1222 and approximately 25 given two doses of MenACWY control vaccine.

The paper's findings and limits, for the study overall: Participants were mostly white British and included more females than males, and it was suggested by the authors that clonal diversity may have been underestimated. Reportedly, close to half of the unique spike-specific TCRs recognized epitopes lying outside the regions that are mutated in the B.1.351 and B.1.1.7 variants. The vaccine-associated CD4 TCRs covered the entire spike protein, and the dominant responses fell in regions 160-218 and 743-854. Conclusions about previously exposed vaccinees are limited because only six or seven AZD1222 recipients were SARS-CoV-2 seropositive at baseline. After two AZD1222 doses, spike-specific TCR breadth and depth were significantly higher than at day 0 and than in MenACWY recipients. In the small 56-69-year group, the increase in depth fell short of significance, most likely because of low power. Because no samples from the day 14 peak response were available, repertoires could be characterized only after the peak T cell response.

V is reduced by 7 bases and J by 0 bases, leaving a spacing of 10 bases between them. The CDR3 numbers 14 residues from cysteine through phenylalanine. Solely the CDR3 DNA is kept, with 42 bases framed from the first base. For CDR1 and CDR2, the germline V gene lists SGHVS and FQNEAQ. The CDR3 regions of human TCRbeta chains were analyzed by immunosequencing. The published analysis was carried out like this. Repertoire TCRs were checked for matches against a reference library of SARS-CoV-2-specific TCRs that had been generated using the MIRA antigen-specificity platform. Breadth was defined as the fraction of unique TCRs that were SARS-CoV-2-associated, and depth was defined as the fraction of total T cells that were SARS-CoV-2-associated. Each spike-specific TCR was assigned to its reactive spike region and to a CD4 or CD8 class using the MIRA data. Log10-transformed breadth and depth values were compared by one-way ANOVA with Sidak's multiple comparisons tests. The clones in this table, taken by TCRdb from immuneACCESS, are in-frame only. Not every clone is retained; where verified, under half of the shortfall comes from an unresolved V gene, and the cause of the rest is unknown. V and J calls and clone size are copied from that table; D and trimming were computed from the DNA. This sample gives tens of thousands of clones in total; approximately 83% of them show up just once. Approximately 15% of the sample rests with the top ten.

Interpreted using the paper, the time point label stands for: baseline before first vaccination. Vaccinee samples were obtained from the UK trials COV001 and COV002, which included a single-blind randomized controlled phase 2/3 trial of AZD1222 (ChAdOx1 nCoV-19) in healthy adults. Trial participant PBMC samples were collected at day 0 and day 28 after the second dose for TCRbeta chain sequencing. The receptor was isolated from an adult in good health. The material was peripheral blood, obtained on day 0 of AZD1222 vaccination. Here the chain combines TRBV7-8 and TRBJ1-3, with the D gene too uncertain to name. The CDR3 protein: CASIGQLSGNTIYF. The nucleotides are TGTGCCAGCATAGGGCAGCTCTCTGGAAACACCATATATTTT.